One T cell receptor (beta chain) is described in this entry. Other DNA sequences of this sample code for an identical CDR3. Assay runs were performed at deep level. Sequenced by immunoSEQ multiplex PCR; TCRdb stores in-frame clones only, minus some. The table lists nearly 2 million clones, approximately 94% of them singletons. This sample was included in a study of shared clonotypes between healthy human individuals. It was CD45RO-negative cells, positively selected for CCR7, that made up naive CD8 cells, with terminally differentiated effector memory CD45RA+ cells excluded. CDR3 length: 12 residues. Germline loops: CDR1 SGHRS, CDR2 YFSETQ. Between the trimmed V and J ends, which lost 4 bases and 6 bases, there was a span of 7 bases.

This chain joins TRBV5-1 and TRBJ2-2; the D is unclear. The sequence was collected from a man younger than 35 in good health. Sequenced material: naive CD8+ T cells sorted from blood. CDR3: CASSLGPGELFF. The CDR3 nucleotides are TGCGCCAGCAGCCTCGGCCCCGGGGAGCTGTTTTTT.